This T cell receptor (beta chain) appears in the sequencing data of a study of vaccination and CD4 T cells after COVID-19. Comments on this clonotype: Its antigen is not identified.

The sample's treatment: approximately 11-day PBMC culture with coronavirus spike peptide pools or control peptides (ViraFEST assay). Sequencing of DNA taken from cultured CD4+ T cells relied on the Oncomine TCR Beta short-read assay. TCRdb reanalysed the PCR reads using MiXCR and keeps one entry per CDR3 protein. The sample holds approximately 20,000 distinct CDR3 sequences; 40% to 50% are singletons and the top ten take roughly 9%. Sequenced: CD4+ T cells from blood, cultured in vitro. The receptor's source is a human donor who had recovered from COVID-19.

DNA of the CDR3: TGTGCCAGCAGTTTAGAAGGGACCCCGATAGGAGCTTTCTTT. Translated: CASSLEGTPIGAFF. The J gene is TRBJ1-1, the V gene TRBV12-3 or TRBV12-4, with D perhaps matching TRBD1 (5 bases). This CDR3 spans 14 amino acids. V was trimmed by 1 base and J by 10 bases, leaving 16 bases between them.